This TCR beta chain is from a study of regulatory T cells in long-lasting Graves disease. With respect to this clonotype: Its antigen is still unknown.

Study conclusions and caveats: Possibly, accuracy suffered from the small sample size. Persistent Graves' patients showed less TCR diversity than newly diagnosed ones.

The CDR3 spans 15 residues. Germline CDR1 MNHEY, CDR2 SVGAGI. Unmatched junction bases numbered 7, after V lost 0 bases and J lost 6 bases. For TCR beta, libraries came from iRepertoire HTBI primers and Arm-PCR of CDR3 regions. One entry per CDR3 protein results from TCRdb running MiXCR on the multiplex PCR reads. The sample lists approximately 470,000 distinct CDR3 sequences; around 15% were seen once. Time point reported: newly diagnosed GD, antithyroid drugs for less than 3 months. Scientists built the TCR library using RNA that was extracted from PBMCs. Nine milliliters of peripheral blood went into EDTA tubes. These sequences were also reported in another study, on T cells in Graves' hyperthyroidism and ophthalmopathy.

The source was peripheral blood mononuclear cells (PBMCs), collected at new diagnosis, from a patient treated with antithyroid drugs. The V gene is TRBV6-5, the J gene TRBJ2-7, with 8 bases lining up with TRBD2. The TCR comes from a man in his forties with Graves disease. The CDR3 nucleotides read TGTGCCAGCAGTTACTCTTTCGACCTAGCGGGCGAGCAGTACTTC. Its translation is CASSYSFDLAGEQYF.